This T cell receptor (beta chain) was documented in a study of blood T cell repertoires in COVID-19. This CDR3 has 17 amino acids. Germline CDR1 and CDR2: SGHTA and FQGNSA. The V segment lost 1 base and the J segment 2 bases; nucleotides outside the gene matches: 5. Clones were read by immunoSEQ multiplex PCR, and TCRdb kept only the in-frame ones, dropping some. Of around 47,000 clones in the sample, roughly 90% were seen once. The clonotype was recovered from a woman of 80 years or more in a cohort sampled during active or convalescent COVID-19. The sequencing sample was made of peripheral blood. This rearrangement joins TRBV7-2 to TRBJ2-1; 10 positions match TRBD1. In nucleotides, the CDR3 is TGTGCCAGCAGCTTAGGTGGGACAGGGGTGGCCTACAATGAGCAGTTCTTC. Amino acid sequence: CASSLGGTGVAYNEQFF.